This TCR beta chain originates from a study of blood T cells in healthy people across ages. It was with a sample-barcoded 5' primer and a J-beta primer mix that a second PCR of roughly 7 to 12 cycles was run. TCRdb fed the 5' RACE reads into MiXCR, producing one record per CDR3 protein. Altogether about 970,000 distinct CDR3 sequences are present, roughly 51% being singletons, with the ten largest covering over 20%. Per sample, at least 5 micrograms of total RNA were extracted. Study conclusions and caveats: More naive CD4+ cells and higher diversity were found in long-lived than in aged donors.

The table lists this clonotype with a few counts. Its matching antigen is unknown. The ends lost 7 bases at V and 5 bases at J; junction bases unmatched: 12. Germline loops: CDR1 MDHEN, CDR2 SYDVKM. This CDR3 region has 15 residues. Specimen: blood. The source of this sequence is a woman aged 55-70 years in good health. This chain joins TRBV28 and TRBJ2-5, with 8 bases identical to TRBD1. The DNA for the CDR3 is TGTGCCAGCACTCGAGCCGGGACAGGTTGGGAGACCCAGTACTTC. Amino acids: CASTRAGTGWETQYF.